A single sample gave rise to the 25 T cell receptor beta chains below, sequenced in a study of blood T cell repertoires in COVID-19. The protocol was immunoSEQ multiplex PCR, while the TCRdb copy is restricted to in-frame clones and leaves out a portion. The sample lists around 100,000 clones, approximately 86% occurring once. The sample comprised peripheral blood. The receptors come from a man aged 45-65 years with active or convalescent COVID-19.

This chain connects TRBV5-1 to TRBJ2-1, with D possibly matching TRBD2 (6 bases). The CDR3 extends over 13 amino acids. Germline-derived CDR1 and CDR2 are SGHRS and YFSETQ. Between the trimmed V and J ends, which lost 5 bases and 6 bases, there was a span of 12 bases. CDR3 region: CASSRSSANEQFF. CDR3 nucleotide sequence: TGCGCCAGCAGTCGTTCTAGCGCCAATGAGCAGTTCTTC.

The rearrangement joins TRBV12-3 or TRBV12-4 to TRBJ2-5; 7 bases line up with TRBD1. J was trimmed by 4 bases and V by 2 bases; bases with no gene match: 1. This CDR3 comprises 13 residues. In nucleotides, the CDR3 is TGTGCCAGCAGTTTATCAGGGGGAGAGACCCAGTACTTC. As protein: CASSLSGGETQYF.

The chain recombines TRBV11-2 with TRBJ2-2; a possible D gene is TRBD1 (6 bases). From germline, CDR1 is SGHAT and CDR2 FQNNGV. Trimming stripped 2 bases from V and 1 base from J, with 11 bases between. CDR3 length equals 16 residues. CDR3 amino acids: CASSLNPGVNTGELFF. DNA for the CDR3: TGTGCCAGCAGCTTAAATCCAGGGGTGAACACCGGGGAGCTGTTTTTT.

In this sample, this clone turned up once. V gene TRBV7-8 combines with J gene TRBJ1-4, with D uncertain. V lost 8 bases to trimming and J lost 3 bases, with 10 bases between them. The CDR3 loop spans 13 amino acids. The germline gives CDR1 SGHVS, CDR2 FQNEAQ. This chain's CDR3 is CASAAEANEKLFF. In DNA form, the CDR3 reads TGTGCCAGCGCTGCCGAGGCTAATGAAAAACTGTTTTTT.

The J gene is TRBJ1-4, the V gene TRBV6-5; 10 nucleotides match TRBD1. Germline V CDR1 and CDR2: MNHEY, SVGAGI. Trimming at V came to 2 bases and at J to 8 bases, leaving 5 bases not matched to a gene. The CDR3 has 15 residues. This CDR3 is CASSYIGTGEEKLFF. The CDR3 nucleotides are TGTGCCAGCAGTTACATCGGGACAGGGGAAGAAAAACTGTTTTTT.

V is TRBV6-5 and J is TRBJ1-6; D uncertain. There are 12 residues in the CDR3. V was trimmed by 4 bases and J by 8 bases, leaving 6 bases between them. Germline assignment: CDR1 MNHEY and CDR2 SVGAGI. The CDR3 DNA reads as TGTGCCAGCAGTTCCAGTTATTCACCCCTCCACTTT. This gives the protein CASSSSYSPLHF.

This clone was seen only once. The chain recombines TRBV7-3 with TRBJ2-2; a weak D match, TRBD1 (5 bases). This CDR3 has 14 residues. Germline V gene data show CDR1 as SGHTA and CDR2 as FQGTGA. Trimming cost V 5 bases and J 4 bases, with 11 bases left between them. The CDR3 spells CASSLDTRTGELFF. The CDR3 coding sequence is TGTGCCAGCAGCCTGGACACTCGCACCGGGGAGCTGTTTTTT.

The chain couples TRBV7-8 to TRBJ2-3, with no clear D. Germline V gives CDR1 SGHVS, CDR2 FQNEAQ. The CDR3 runs 14 residues. The V and J ends lost 5 bases and 1 base respectively, with 10 bases between them. The CDR3 DNA follows: TGTGCCAGCAGCCCTCGGGTAGGCACAGATACGCAGTATTTT. Its protein is CASSPRVGTDTQYF.

The genes are TRBV11-2 and TRBJ1-2, with 8 bases matching TRBD1. Germline V gene sequence: CDR1 SGHAT, CDR2 FQNNGV. The junction had 9 bases not matched to a gene; V was cut back by 5 bases and J by 4 bases. CDR3 length: 15 residues. This CDR3 reads CASSGVDRDSYGYTF. The CDR3 nucleotides are TGTGCCAGCAGCGGGGTGGACAGGGATAGCTATGGCTACACCTTC.

The chain couples TRBV4-1 to TRBJ1-1, with 10 bases that match TRBD1. The CDR3 consists of 13 residues. Losses at the gene ends were 0 bases for V and 12 bases for J; bases not matched to a gene: 4. Germline V lookup: CDR1 MGHRA, CDR2 YSYEKL. The CDR3 DNA reads as TGCGCCAGCAGCCAAGAAGGACAGGGGGGAACTTTCTTT. As protein: CASSQEGQGGTFF.

This chain links TRBV3-1 (or the pseudogene TRBV3-2) with TRBJ1-6; D unresolved. Germline V gives CDR1 LGHDT, CDR2 YNNKEL (reference sequence). The CDR3 length is 15 residues. V was shortened by 2 bases and J by 3 bases, with 8 bases between the two germline ends. The CDR3 reads CASSQYGVYNSPLHF. The CDR3 region has the DNA TGTGCCAGCAGCCAATACGGGGTCTATAATTCACCCCTCCACTTT.

The chain's CDR3 is CASSPPRTGGKDSPLHF. CDR3 bases: TGCGCCAGCAGCCCGCCCAGGACAGGGGGAAAGGATTCACCCCTCCACTTT. The J gene is TRBJ1-6, the V gene TRBV5-1; TRBD1 matches 10 bases. The CDR3 spans 17 residues. Germline CDR1 is SGHRS and CDR2 is YFSETQ. The ends lost 4 bases at V and 8 bases at J; junction bases unmatched: 12.

The chain employs TRBV29-1 and TRBJ2-7, with 10 nucleotides matching TRBD2. The germline V gene has CDR1 SQVTM and CDR2 ANQGSEA. The V segment lost 6 bases and the J segment 2 bases; nucleotides outside the gene matches: 1. The CDR3 runs 12 residues. CDR3 bases: TGCAGCGTCACTAGCGGGGCCTACGAGCAGTACTTC. This encodes CSVTSGAYEQYF.

The chain is built from TRBV9 and TRBJ2-7, with D possibly being TRBD1 (6 bases). CDR1 SGDLS and CDR2 YYNGEE come from the germline V gene. V lost 6 bases to trimming and J lost 2 bases, with 12 bases between them. This CDR3 is built from 13 residues. CDR3 nucleotides: TGTGCCAGCAAGGACAGAGGGCCCTACGAGCAGTACTTC. Translation: CASKDRGPYEQYF.

J is TRBJ2-1 and V is TRBV18; possible D gene TRBD1, 6 bases. Trimming removed 3 bases from V and 6 bases from J, with 12 bases in between. Germline V CDR1 and CDR2: KGHSH, LQKENI. This CDR3 is 14 amino acids long. In nucleotides, the CDR3 is TGTGCCAGCTCACCGGTACAGGGCTCCAATGAGCAGTTCTTC. The encoded protein is CASSPVQGSNEQFF. Filled out from reference TRBV18 and TRBJ2-1, the complete variable domain reads NAGVMQNPRHLVRRRGQEARLRCSPMKGHSHVYWYRQLPEEGLKFMVYLQKENIIDESGMPKERFSAEFPKEGPSILRIQQVVRGDSAAYFCASSPVQGSNEQFFGPGTRLTVL.

V usage is TRBV24-1 and J usage is TRBJ1-2; TRBD1 might be the D (6 bases). The CDR3 totals 13 residues. Between the trimmed V and J ends, which lost 5 bases and 8 bases, there was a span of 14 bases. Germline V lookup: CDR1 KGHDR, CDR2 SFDVKD. CDR3 coding DNA: TGTGCCACCAGTGGTACAGGGTATGACGGCTACACCTTC. This sequence encodes CATSGTGYDGYTF.

The chain employs TRBV5-4 and TRBJ1-2; a possible D gene is TRBD1 (5 bases). With 2 bases removed from V and 5 bases from J, the gap between germline ends came to 10 bases. In germline, CDR1 is SGHNT, CDR2 YYREEE (reference sequence). The CDR3 spans 13 residues. The CDR3 DNA reads TGTGCCAGCAGCTTTGGGGGGATGTATGGCTACACCTTC. It specifies CASSFGGMYGYTF.

V and J are TRBV9 and TRBJ2-7; TRBD2 aligns across 10 bases. V lost 2 bases, J lost 4 bases, and 3 bases stayed unmatched. Germline-derived CDR1 and CDR2 are SGDLS and YYNGEE. The CDR3 is made up of 14 amino acids. CDR3 nucleotides: TGTGCCAGCAGCGTCGGGACTAGCGAATACGAGCAGTACTTC. Encoded protein: CASSVGTSEYEQYF. Supplemented by reference TRBV9 and TRBJ2-7, the full variable domain reads DSGVTQTPKHLITATGQRVTLRCSPRSGDLSVYWYQQSLDQGLQFLIQYYNGEERAKGNILERFSAQQFPDLHSELNLSSLELGDSALYFCASSVGTSEYEQYFGPGTRLTVT.

V is TRBV27 and J is TRBJ1-6, with 7 bases fitting TRBD1. Germline V lookup: CDR1 MNHEY, CDR2 SMNVEV (reference sequence). V was clipped by 6 bases and J by 6 bases; unmatched bases: 8. The CDR3 runs to 15 residues. The CDR3 DNA reads as TGTGCCAGCAGCCACCAGGGGGGCTTTAATTCACCCCTCCACTTT. Encoded protein: CASSHQGGFNSPLHF.

The chain couples TRBV11-3 to TRBJ2-1; D unresolved. Germline V lookup: CDR1 SGHNT, CDR2 YENEEA. This CDR3 has 13 residues. Deletions cut 1 base from V and 10 bases from J, with 11 bases between. Written as DNA, the CDR3 is TGTGCCAGCAGCTTAGGAGGCGCTTTGGAGCAGTTCTTC. Translated: CASSLGGALEQFF.

V is TRBV5-4 and J is TRBJ2-7, with a weak D call TRBD1 (6 bases). Trimming left V 4 bases short and J 1 base short, with 9 bases between. The germline CDR1 and CDR2 sequences are SGHNT and YYREEE (reference sequence). The CDR3 sequence is 13 residues long. CDR3 protein: CASSNDRSYEQYF. The CDR3 DNA reads TGTGCCAGCAGCAACGACAGGTCCTACGAGCAGTACTTC.

The J gene is TRBJ1-2, the V gene TRBV25-1; no reliable D call. Germline lookup yields CDR1 MGHDK and CDR2 SYGVNS. The CDR3 has 15 residues. The ends were cut back, 5 bases at V and 5 bases at J, with 18 bases in the middle. The CDR3 nucleotides are TGTGCCAGCAGTCAGTCGGGCACGAGCGGATATGGCTACACCTTC. Translated: CASSQSGTSGYGYTF.

The genes are TRBV7-3 and TRBJ2-3; 15 nucleotides align to TRBD2. CDR3 length: 16 amino acids. V trimming: 5 bases; J trimming: 4 bases; junction bases outside the gene matches: 4. Germline V gene sequence: CDR1 SGHTA, CDR2 FQGTGA. CDR3 DNA: TGTGCCAGCAGCCCCGGGACTAGCGGGAGGCCAGATACGCAGTATTTT. Translation gives CASSPGTSGRPDTQYF.

The chain links TRBV9 to TRBJ2-5, with TRBD2 matching 7 bases. Germline trimming cut 3 bases from V and 2 bases from J; bases unmatched to any gene: 7. Germline values: CDR1 SGDLS, CDR2 YYNGEE. The CDR3 is 15 amino acids. CDR3 region: CASSGGRGRQETQYF. As DNA, the CDR3 is TGTGCCAGCAGCGGAGGGAGGGGTCGTCAAGAGACCCAGTACTTC.

The chain is built from TRBV29-1 and TRBJ1-3; D remains unclear. V shed 2 bases and J shed 3 bases, with 2 bases lying between them. CDR1 is SQVTM and CDR2 is ANQGSEA in the germline V gene. This CDR3 contains 11 residues. DNA for the CDR3: TGCAGCGTTGAATATGGAAACACCATATATTTT. Protein: CSVEYGNTIYF.